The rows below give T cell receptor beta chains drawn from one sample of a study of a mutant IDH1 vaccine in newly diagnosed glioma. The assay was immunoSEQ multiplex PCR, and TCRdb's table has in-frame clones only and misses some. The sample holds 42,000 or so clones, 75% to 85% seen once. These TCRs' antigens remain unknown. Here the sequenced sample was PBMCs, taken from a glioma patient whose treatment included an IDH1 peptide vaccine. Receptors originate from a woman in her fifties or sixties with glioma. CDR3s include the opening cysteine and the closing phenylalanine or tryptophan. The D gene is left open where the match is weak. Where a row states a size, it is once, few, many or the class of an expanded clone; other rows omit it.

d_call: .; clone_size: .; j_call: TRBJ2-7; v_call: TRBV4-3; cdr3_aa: CASSQGGGARYEQYF; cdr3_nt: TGCGCCAGCAGCCAAGGAGGAGGGGCCCGCTACGAGCAGTACTTC
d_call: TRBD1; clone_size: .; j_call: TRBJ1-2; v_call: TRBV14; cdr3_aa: CASSPSRDRVNGDGYTF; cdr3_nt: TGTGCCAGCAGCCCGTCCCGGGACAGGGTAAATGGGGATGGCTACACCTTC
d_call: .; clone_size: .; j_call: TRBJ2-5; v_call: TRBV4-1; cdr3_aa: CASSQGPGTETQYF; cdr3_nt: TGCGCCAGCAGCCAAGGTCCAGGGACGGAGACCCAGTACTTC
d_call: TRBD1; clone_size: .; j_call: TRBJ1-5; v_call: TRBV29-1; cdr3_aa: CSVESTGDQPQHF; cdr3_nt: TGCAGCGTTGAATCGACAGGGGACCAGCCCCAGCATTTT
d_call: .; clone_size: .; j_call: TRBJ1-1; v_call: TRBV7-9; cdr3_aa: CASSFGPEAFF; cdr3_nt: TGTGCCAGCAGCTTCGGGCCTGAAGCTTTCTTT
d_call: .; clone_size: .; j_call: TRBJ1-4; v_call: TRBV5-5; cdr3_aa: CASSLFPNEKLFF; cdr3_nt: TGTGCCAGCAGCTTGTTCCCAAATGAAAAACTGTTTTTT
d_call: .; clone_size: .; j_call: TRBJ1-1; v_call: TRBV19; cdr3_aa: CASSMLGTTEAFF; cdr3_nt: TGTGCCAGTAGTATGTTAGGGACAACTGAAGCTTTCTTT
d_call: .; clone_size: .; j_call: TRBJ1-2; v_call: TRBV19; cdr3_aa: CASSNTAPGYTF; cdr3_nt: TGTGCCAGTAGTAACACGGCTCCTGGCTACACCTTC
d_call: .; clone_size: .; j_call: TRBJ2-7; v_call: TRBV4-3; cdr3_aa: CASSNPHGSSGEQYF; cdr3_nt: TGCGCCAGCAGCAACCCTCACGGGAGTTCGGGAGAGCAGTACTTC
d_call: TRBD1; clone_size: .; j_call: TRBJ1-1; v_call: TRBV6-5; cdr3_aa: CASSPRDRGNTEAFF; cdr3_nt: TGTGCCAGCAGTCCTCGGGACAGGGGGAACACTGAAGCTTTCTTT
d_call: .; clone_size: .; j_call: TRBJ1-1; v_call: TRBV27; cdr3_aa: CASTSVRVWGTEAFF; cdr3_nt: TGTGCCAGCACCTCCGTGCGGGTGTGGGGAACTGAAGCTTTCTTT
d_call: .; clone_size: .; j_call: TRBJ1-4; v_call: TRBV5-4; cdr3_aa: CASSLDYTEKLFF; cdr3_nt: TGTGCCAGCAGCTTGGATTACACGGAAAAACTGTTTTTT
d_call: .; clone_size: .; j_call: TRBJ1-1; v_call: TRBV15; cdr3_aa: CATSRDEVYEAFF; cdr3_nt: TGTGCCACCAGCAGAGATGAGGTGTATGAAGCTTTCTTT
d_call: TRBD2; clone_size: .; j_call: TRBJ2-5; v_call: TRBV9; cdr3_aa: CASSSSTSGGAGETQYF; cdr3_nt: TGTGCCAGCAGCTCGTCGACTAGCGGGGGGGCTGGAGAGACCCAGTACTTC
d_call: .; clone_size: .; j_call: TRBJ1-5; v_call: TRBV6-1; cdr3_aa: CASSVDSLNQPQHF; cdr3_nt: TGTGCCAGCAGTGTGGACAGTCTTAATCAGCCCCAGCATTTT
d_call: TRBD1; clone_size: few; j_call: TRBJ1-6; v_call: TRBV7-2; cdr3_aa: CASSLGTGRNSPLHF; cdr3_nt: TGTGCCAGCAGCTTAGGGACAGGTCGTAATTCACCCCTCCACTTT
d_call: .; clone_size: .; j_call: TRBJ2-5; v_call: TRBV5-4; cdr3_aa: CASTSGATAGETQYF; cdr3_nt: TGTGCCAGCACCTCTGGGGCCACGGCCGGAGAGACCCAGTACTTC
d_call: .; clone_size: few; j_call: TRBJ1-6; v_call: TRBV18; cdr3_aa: CASSPPGRESSPLHF; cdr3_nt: TGTGCCAGCTCACCACCGGGAAGGGAAAGCTCACCCCTCCACTTT
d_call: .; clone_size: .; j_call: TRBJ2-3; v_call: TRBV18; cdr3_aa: CASTGSAADTQYF; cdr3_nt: TGTGCCAGCACGGGATCGGCGGCGGATACGCAGTATTTT
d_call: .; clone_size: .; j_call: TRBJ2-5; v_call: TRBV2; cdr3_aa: CASTTDYQETQYF; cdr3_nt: TGTGCCAGCACCACGGACTATCAAGAGACCCAGTACTTC
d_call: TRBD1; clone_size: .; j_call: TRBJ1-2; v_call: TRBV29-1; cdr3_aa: CSVNRGEYGYTF; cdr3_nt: TGCAGCGTCAACAGGGGCGAGTATGGCTACACCTTC
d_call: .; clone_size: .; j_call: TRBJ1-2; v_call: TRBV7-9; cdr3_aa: CASSLVQRSPGYTF; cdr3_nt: TGTGCCAGCAGCTTAGTGCAACGGTCGCCGGGCTACACCTTC
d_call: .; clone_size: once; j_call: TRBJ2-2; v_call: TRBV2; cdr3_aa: CASRSQGAGELFF; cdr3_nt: TGTGCCAGCAGGTCACAAGGGGCCGGGGAGCTGTTTTTT
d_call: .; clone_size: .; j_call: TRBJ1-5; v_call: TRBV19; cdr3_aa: CASSPRGSNQPQHF; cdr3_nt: TGTGCCAGTAGTCCCCGGGGAAGCAATCAGCCCCAGCATTTT
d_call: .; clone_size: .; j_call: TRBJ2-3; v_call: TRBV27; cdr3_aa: CASSLAGASDTQYF; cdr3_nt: TGTGCCAGCAGTTTGGCAGGAGCGTCCGATACGCAGTATTTT
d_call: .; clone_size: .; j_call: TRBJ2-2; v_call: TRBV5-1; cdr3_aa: CASSSLGAGELFF; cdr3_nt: TGCGCCAGCAGCTCTTTAGGTGCCGGGGAGCTGTTTTTT
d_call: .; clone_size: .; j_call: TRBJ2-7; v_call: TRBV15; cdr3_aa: CATSRGRSGSSYEQYF; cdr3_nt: TGTGCCACCAGCAGAGGTAGAAGCGGTAGCTCCTACGAGCAGTACTTC
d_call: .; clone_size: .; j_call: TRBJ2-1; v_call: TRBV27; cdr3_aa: CASSLPDREQFF; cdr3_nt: TGTGCCAGCAGTTTACCCGACAGGGAGCAGTTCTTC
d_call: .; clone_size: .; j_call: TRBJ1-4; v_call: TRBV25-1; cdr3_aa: CASSEGGRSNEKLFF; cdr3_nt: TGTGCCAGCAGTGAGGGGGGACGGAGTAATGAAAAACTGTTTTTT
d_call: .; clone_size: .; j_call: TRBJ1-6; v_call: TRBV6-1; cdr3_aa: CASSEASPLHF; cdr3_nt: TGTGCCAGCAGTGAGGCCTCACCCCTCCACTTT
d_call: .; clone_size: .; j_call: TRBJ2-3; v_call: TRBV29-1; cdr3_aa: CSVEVSPDTQYF; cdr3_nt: TGCAGCGTTGAGGTCAGCCCAGATACGCAGTATTTT
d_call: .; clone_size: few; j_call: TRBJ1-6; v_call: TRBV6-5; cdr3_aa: CASSFGSPYSPLHF; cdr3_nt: TGTGCCAGCAGTTTCGGGTCCCCTTATTCACCCCTCCACTTT
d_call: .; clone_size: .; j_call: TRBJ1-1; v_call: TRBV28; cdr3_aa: CASSMTRNTEAFF; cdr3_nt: TGTGCCAGCAGCATGACAAGGAACACTGAAGCTTTCTTT
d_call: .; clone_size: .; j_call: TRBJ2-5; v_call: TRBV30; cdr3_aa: CAWSTGHGETQYF; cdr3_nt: TGTGCCTGGAGCACAGGCCACGGAGAGACCCAGTACTTC
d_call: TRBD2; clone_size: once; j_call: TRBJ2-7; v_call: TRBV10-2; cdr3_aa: CASREASGSSYEQYF; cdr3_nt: TGCGCCAGCAGGGAGGCTAGCGGGAGCTCCTACGAGCAGTACTTC
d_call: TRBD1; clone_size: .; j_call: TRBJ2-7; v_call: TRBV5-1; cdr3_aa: CASSLTGDEQYF; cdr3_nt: TGCGCCAGCAGCTTGACAGGGGACGAGCAGTACTTC
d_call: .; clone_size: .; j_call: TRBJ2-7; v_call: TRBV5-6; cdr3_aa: CASSLYNEQYF; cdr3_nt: TGTGCCAGCAGCCTATACAACGAGCAGTACTTC
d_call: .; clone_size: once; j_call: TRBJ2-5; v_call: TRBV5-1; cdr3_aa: CASSSEAGQETQYF; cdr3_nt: TGCGCCAGCTCGTCGGAGGCGGGACAAGAGACCCAGTACTTC
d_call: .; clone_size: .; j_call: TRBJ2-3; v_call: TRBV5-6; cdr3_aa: CASSLGQSTDTQYF; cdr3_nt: TGTGCCAGCAGCTTGGGACAGAGCACAGATACGCAGTATTTT
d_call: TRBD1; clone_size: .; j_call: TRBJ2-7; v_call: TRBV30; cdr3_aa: CASTRTGDYEQYF; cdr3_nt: TGTGCCTCCACGAGGACAGGGGACTACGAGCAGTACTTC
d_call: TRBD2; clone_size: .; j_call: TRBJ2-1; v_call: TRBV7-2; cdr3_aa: CASSPSGGSYNEQFF; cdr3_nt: TGTGCCAGCAGCCCTAGCGGGGGGTCCTACAATGAGCAGTTCTTC
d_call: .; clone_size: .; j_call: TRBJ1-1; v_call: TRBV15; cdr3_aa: CATSREGRVDEAFF; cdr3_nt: TGTGCCACCAGCAGAGAAGGCAGGGTAGATGAAGCTTTCTTT
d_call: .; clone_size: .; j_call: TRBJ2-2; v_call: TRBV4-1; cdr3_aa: CASSQEERPGELFF; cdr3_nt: TGCGCCAGCAGCCAAGAAGAGAGGCCCGGGGAGCTGTTTTTT
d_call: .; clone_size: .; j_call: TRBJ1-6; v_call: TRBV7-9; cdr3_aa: CASSLLTGAPLHF; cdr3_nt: TGTGCCAGCAGCCTATTGACGGGGGCACCCCTCCACTTT